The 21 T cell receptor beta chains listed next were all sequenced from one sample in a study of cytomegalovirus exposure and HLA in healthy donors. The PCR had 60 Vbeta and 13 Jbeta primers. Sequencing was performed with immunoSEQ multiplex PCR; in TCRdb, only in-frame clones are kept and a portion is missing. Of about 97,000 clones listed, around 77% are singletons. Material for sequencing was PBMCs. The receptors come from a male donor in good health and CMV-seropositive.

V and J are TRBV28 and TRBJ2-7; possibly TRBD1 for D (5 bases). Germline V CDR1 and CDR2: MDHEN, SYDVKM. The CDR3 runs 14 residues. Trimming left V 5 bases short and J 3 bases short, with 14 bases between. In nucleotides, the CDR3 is TGTGCCAGCAGTCCGGCAGGGTGGGGCTACGAGCAGTACTTC. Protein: CASSPAGWGYEQYF.

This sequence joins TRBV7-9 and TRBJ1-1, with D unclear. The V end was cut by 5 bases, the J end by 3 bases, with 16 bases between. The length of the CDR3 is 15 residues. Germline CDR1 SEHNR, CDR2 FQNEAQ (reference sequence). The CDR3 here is CASSPLLSADTEAFF. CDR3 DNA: TGTGCCAGCAGCCCCCTCCTTAGTGCCGACACTGAAGCTTTCTTT.

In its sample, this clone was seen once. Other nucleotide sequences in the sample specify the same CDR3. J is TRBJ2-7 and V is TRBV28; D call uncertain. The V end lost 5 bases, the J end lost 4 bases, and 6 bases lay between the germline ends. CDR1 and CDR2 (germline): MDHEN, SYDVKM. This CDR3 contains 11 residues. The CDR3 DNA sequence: TGTGCCAGCAGTCGTCGGTACGAGCAGTACTTC. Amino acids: CASSRRYEQYF.

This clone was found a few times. The CDR3 DNA is TGTGCCAGCAGTACACAGGGGAATAGGCACGAGCAGTACTTC. It encodes CASSTQGNRHEQYF. This chain uses TRBV7-6 with TRBJ2-7; TRBD1 aligns across 7 bases. Per the germline V gene, CDR1 is SGHVS and CDR2 is FNYEAQ. The CDR3 totals 14 residues. After removal of 6 bases from V and 5 bases from J, the junction contained 10 bases not matched to a gene.

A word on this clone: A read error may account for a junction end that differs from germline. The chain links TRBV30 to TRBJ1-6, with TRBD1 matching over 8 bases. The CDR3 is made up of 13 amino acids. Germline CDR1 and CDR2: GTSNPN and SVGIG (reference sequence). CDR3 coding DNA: TGTGCCTGGCGGGACAGGTTTAATTCCCCCCTCCACTTT. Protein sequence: CAWRDRFNSPLHF.

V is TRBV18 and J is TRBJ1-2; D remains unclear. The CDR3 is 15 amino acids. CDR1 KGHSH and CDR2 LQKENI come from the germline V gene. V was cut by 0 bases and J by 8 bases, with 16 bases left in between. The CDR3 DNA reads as TGTGCCAGCTCACCACCTTCCGGGGTCAGGAAGGGCTACACCTTC. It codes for CASSPPSGVRKGYTF.

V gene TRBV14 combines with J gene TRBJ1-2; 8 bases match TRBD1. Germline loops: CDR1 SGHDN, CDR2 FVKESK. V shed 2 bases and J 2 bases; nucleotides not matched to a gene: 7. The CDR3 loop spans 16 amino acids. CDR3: CASSQKTGAGNYGYTF. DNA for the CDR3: TGTGCCAGCAGCCAAAAGACAGGGGCCGGGAACTATGGCTACACCTTC.

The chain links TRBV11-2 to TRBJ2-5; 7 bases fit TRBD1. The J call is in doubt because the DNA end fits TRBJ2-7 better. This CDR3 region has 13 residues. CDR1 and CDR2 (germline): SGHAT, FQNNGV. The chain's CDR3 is CASSAGQVGEQYF. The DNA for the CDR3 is TGTGCCAGCAGCGCCGGACAGGTCGGCGAGCAGTACTTC.

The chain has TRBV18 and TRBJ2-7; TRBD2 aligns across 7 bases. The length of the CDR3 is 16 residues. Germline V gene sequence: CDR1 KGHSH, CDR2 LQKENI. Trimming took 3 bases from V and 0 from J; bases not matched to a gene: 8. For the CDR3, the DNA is TGTGCCAGCTCACCCCCAAGCGGGATCAGCTCCTACGAGCAGTACTTC. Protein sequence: CASSPPSGISSYEQYF.

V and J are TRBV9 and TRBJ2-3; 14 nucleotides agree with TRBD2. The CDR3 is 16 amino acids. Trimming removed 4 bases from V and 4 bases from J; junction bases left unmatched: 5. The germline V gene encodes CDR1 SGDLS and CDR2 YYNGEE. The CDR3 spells CASSQWGLAGADTQYF. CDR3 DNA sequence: TGTGCCAGCAGCCAGTGGGGACTAGCGGGAGCAGATACGCAGTATTTT.

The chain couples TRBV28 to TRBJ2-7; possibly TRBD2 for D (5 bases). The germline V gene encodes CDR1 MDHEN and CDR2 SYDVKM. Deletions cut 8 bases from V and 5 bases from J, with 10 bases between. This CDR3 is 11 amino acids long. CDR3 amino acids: CASEGINEQYF. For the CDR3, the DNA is TGTGCCAGCGAGGGTATAAACGAGCAGTACTTC.

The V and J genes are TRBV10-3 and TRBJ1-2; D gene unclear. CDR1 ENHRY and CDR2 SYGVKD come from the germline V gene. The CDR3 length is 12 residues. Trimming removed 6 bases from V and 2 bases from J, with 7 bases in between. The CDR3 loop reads CAISVENYGYTF. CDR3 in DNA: TGTGCCATCAGCGTAGAGAACTATGGCTACACCTTC.

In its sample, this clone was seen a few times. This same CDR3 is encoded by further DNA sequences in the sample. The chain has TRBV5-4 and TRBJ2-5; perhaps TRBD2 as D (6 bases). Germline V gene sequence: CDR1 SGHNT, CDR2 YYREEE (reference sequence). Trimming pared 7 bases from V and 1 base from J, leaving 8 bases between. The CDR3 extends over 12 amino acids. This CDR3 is CASGGSQETQYF. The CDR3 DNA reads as TGTGCCAGCGGGGGGAGCCAAGAGACCCAGTACTTC.

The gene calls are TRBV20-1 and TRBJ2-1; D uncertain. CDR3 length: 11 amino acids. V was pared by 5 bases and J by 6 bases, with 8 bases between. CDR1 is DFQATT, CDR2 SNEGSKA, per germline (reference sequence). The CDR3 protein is CSAALRNEQFF. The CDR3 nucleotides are TGCAGTGCTGCACTCCGCAATGAGCAGTTCTTC.

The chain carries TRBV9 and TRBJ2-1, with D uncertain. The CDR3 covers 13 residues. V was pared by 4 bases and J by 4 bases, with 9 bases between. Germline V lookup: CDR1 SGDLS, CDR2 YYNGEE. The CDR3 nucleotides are TGTGCCAGCAGCAAGCAGACATACAATGAGCAGTTCTTC. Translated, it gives CASSKQTYNEQFF.

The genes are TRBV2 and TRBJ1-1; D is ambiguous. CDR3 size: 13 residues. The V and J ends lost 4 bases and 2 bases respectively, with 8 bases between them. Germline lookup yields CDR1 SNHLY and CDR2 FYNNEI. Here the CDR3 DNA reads TGTGCCAGCAGTGTCCCAGGAAACACTGAAGCTTTCTTT. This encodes CASSVPGNTEAFF.

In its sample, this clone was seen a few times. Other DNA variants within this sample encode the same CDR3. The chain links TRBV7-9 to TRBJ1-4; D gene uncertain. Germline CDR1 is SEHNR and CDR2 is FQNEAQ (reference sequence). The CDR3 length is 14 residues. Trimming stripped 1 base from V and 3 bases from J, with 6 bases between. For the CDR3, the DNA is TGTGCCAGCAGCTTAGGGCAGTCTAATGAAAAACTGTTTTTT. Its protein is CASSLGQSNEKLFF.

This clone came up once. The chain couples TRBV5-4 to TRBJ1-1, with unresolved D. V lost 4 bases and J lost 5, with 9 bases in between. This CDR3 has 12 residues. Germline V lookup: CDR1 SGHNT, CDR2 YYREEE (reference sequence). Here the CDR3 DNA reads TGTGCCAGCAGCCCCCGGGAGACTGAAGCTTTCTTT. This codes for CASSPRETEAFF.

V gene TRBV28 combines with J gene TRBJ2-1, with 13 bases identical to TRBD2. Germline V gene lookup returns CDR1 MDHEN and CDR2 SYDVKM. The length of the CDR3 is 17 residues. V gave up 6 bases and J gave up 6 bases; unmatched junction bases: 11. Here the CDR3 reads CASRSVGLAGAANEQFF. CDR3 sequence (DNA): TGTGCCAGCAGGTCAGTAGGACTAGCGGGAGCGGCCAATGAGCAGTTCTTC.

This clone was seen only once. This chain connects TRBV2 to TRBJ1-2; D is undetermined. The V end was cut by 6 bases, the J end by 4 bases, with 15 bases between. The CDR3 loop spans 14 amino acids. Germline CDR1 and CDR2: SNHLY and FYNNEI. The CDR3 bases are TGTGCCAGCAGGCGGGAGCAGATACCCTATGGCTACACCTTC. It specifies CASRREQIPYGYTF.

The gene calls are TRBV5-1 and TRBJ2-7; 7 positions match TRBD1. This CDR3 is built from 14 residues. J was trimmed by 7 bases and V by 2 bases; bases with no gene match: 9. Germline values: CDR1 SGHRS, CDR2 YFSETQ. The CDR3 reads CASSFQQGSGEQYF. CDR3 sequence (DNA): TGCGCCAGCAGCTTCCAACAGGGGTCGGGGGAGCAGTACTTC.